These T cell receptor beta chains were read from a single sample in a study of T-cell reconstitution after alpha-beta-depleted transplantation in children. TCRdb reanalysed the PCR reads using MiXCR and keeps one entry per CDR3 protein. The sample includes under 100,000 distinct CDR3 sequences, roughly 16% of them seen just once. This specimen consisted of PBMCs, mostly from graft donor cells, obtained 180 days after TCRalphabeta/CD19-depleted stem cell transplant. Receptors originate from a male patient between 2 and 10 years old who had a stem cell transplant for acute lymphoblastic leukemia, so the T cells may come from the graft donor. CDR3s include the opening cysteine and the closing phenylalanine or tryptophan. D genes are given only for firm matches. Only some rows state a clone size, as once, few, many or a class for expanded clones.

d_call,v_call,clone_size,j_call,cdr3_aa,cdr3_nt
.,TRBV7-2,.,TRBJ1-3,CASNSGPTSSGNTIYF,TGTGCCAGCAACTCCGGACCGACAAGCTCTGGAAACACCATATATTTT
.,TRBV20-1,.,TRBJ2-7,CSVVRAGAMYEQYF,TGCAGTGTCGTAAGGGCGGGGGCTATGTACGAGCAGTACTTC
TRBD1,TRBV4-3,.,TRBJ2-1,CASSQGGGSNEQFF,TGCGCCAGCAGCCAAGGAGGGGGCAGCAATGAGCAGTTCTTC
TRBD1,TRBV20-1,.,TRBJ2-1,CSARDPRQGDSNEQFF,TGCAGTGCTAGAGATCCCCGACAGGGCGACAGCAATGAGCAGTTCTTC
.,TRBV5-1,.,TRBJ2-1,CASSSRWQGSVSGDSSYNEQFF,TGCGCCAGCAGCTCTCGCTGGCAGGGGTCGGTTAGCGGCGATAGCTCCTACAATGAGCAGTTCTTC
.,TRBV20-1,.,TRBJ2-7,CSARVPGAREQYF,TGCAGTGCTAGGGTGCCGGGGGCCCGCGAGCAGTACTTC
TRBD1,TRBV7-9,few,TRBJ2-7,CASSQGSDRVNEQYF,TGTGCCAGCAGCCAAGGGAGTGACAGGGTCAACGAGCAGTACTTC
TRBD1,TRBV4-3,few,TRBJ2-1,CASSQEGSRTGERNEQFF,TGCGCCAGCAGCCAAGAGGGGTCCCGGACAGGGGAACGGAATGAGCAGTTCTTC
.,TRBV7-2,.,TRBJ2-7,CASSRTPPGYEQYF,TGTGCCAGCAGCCGTACTCCTCCAGGCTACGAGCAGTACTTC
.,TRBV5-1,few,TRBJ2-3,CASSSGVDTDTQYF,TGCGCCAGCAGCTCCGGGGTTGACACAGATACGCAGTATTTT
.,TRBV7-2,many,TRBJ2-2,CASSRRVNGELFF,TGTGCCAGCAGCCGCAGGGTTAACGGGGAGCTGTTTTTT
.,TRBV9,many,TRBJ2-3,CASSVDTGGQYF,TGTGCCAGCAGCGTAGACACGGGCGGGCAGTATTTT
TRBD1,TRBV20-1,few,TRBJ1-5,CSATVIQGARNQPQHF,TGCAGTGCTACCGTAATACAGGGGGCCAGAAATCAGCCCCAGCATTTT
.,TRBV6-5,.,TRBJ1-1,CASSYSLRTEEFSEAFF,TGTGCCAGCAGTTACTCTCTGAGGACGGAAGAATTTAGCGAAGCTTTCTTT
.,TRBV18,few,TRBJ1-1,CASSPLRELNTEAFF,TGTGCCAGCTCACCACTTCGGGAGTTGAACACTGAAGCTTTCTTT
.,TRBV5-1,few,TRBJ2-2,CASSLEVTGELFF,TGCGCCAGCAGCTTGGAAGTGACCGGGGAGCTGTTTTTT
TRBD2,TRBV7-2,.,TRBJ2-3,CASSWLAGDDTDTQYF,TGTGCCAGCAGCTGGCTAGCGGGGGATGACACAGATACGCAGTATTTT
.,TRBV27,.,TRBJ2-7,CASSLGVRFYEQYF,TGTGCCAGCAGTTTAGGAGTCAGATTCTACGAGCAGTACTTC
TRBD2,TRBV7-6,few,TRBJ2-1,CASSRLAGGSSSYNEQFF,TGTGCCAGCAGCAGACTAGCGGGGGGCTCCAGCTCCTACAATGAGCAGTTCTTC
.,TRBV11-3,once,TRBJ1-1,CASSLTSQGRVNTEAFF,TGTGCCAGCAGCTTAACTTCTCAGGGGCGAGTGAACACTGAAGCTTTCTTT
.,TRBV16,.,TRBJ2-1,CASSQYIGNEQFF,TGTGCCAGCAGCCAATATATAGGCAATGAGCAGTTCTTC
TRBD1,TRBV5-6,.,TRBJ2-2,CASRHRGIGTGELFF,TGTGCCAGCAGGCACAGGGGGATAGGCACCGGGGAGCTGTTTTTT
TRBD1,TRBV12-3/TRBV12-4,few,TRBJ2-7,CASSLDRATDLREQYF,TGTGCCAGCAGTTTGGACAGGGCGACAGATTTACGCGAGCAGTACTTC
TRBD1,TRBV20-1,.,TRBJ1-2,CSARENPGGYGYTF,TGCAGTGCTAGAGAAAACCCAGGGGGCTATGGCTACACCTTC
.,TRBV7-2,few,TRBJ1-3,CASSLGGFPSGNTIYF,TGTGCCAGCAGCTTAGGAGGGTTCCCCTCTGGAAACACCATATATTTT
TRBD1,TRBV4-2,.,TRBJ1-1,CASSRQGFNTEAFF,TGTGCCAGCAGCAGACAGGGATTTAACACTGAAGCTTTCTTT
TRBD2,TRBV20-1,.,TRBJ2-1,CSAIGLADEQFF,TGCAGTGCTATCGGACTAGCGGATGAGCAGTTCTTC
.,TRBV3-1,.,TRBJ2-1,CASSLRGINIMEQFF,TGTGCCAGCAGCCTCCGGGGTATTAATATAATGGAGCAGTTCTTC
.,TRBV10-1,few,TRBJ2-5,CASSDGRALPRYF,TGCGCCAGCAGTGACGGGCGGGCCCTCCCTCGGTACTTC
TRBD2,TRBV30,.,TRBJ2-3,CALERGGVDTQYF,TGTGCCTTGGAGCGGGGGGGCGTTGATACGCAGTATTTT
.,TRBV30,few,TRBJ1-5,CAWGRNNQPQHF,TGTGCCTGGGGACGGAACAATCAGCCCCAGCATTTT
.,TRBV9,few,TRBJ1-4,CASSVGGGEKLFF,TGTGCCAGCAGCGTAGGAGGCGGTGAAAAACTGTTTTTT
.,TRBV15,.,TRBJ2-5,CATSRDPGQQETQYF,TGTGCCACCAGCAGAGATCCAGGGCAACAAGAGACCCAGTACTTC
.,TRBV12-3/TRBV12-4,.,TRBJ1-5,CASSFFNRALNQPQHF,TGTGCCAGCAGTTTTTTCAACAGGGCTCTGAATCAGCCCCAGCATTTT
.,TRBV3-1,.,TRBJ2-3,CASSQRGDTQYF,TGTGCCAGCAGCCAGCGGGGAGATACGCAGTATTTT
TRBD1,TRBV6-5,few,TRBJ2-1,CASSYSRGQGYEQFF,TGTGCCAGCAGTTACTCCAGGGGACAGGGATATGAGCAGTTCTTC
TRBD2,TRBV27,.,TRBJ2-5,CASSFRGLADLQETQYF,TGTGCCAGCAGTTTTCGGGGACTAGCGGATCTCCAAGAGACCCAGTACTTC
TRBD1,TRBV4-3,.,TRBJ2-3,CASSQDGGTGGDTQYF,TGCGCCAGCAGCCAAGATGGGGGGACAGGTGGGGATACGCAGTATTTT